The sequence of this T cell receptor beta chain was determined in a study of blood T cell repertoires in COVID-19. Turning to the study itself: Sites across the United States, Italy and Spain contributed samples from acute and convalescent COVID-19. The analysed material was cDNA or gDNA that came from T cells, B-cell-depleted T cells, or PBMCs.

The CDR3 length is 13 residues. Germline-derived CDR1 and CDR2 are LNHDA and SQIVND (reference sequence). V dropped 6 bases and J dropped 1 base, with 9 bases sitting between them. In the original analysis: Amplification from reference gene primers served as the basis for estimated nucleated cell counts. Assay: immunoSEQ multiplex PCR; the TCRdb copy retains only in-frame clones and omits some. V and J calls and clone size are as listed in that table; D and trimming were resolved from the DNA. The repertoire consists of about 98,000 clones, with around nine tenths occurring once and the leading ten covering about 9.4%.

Sequenced input: peripheral blood. This TCR was sampled from a man aged 45-60 years with acute or convalescent COVID-19. This chain links TRBV19 with TRBJ1-1, with D possibly being TRBD1 (5 bases). Here the CDR3 reads CASSLDRNTEAFF. DNA of the CDR3: TGTGCCAGTAGCCTAGACAGGAACACTGAAGCTTTCTTT.